One sample yielded the 10 T cell receptor beta chains listed below, sequenced in a study of cytomegalovirus exposure and HLA in healthy donors. PCR employed 60 Vbeta and 13 Jbeta primers. Libraries were prepared by immunoSEQ multiplex PCR; TCRdb keeps only in-frame clonotypes and omits some of them. The table lists about 120,000 clones, 75% of them singletons, with under 3% in the top ten. The sequencing sample was made of PBMCs. These receptors were collected from a middle-aged woman in good health and CMV-seropositive.

The V gene is TRBV4-3, the J gene TRBJ1-1; 10 positions match TRBD1. The CDR3 has 14 residues. CDR1 and CDR2 from the germline V gene are LGHNA and YSLEER. J lost 11 bases, V lost 3 bases, and 9 bases had no gene match. CDR3 nucleotides: TGCGCCAGCAGCCACATCCGGGACAGGGGCTTGGCTTTCTTT. Encoded protein: CASSHIRDRGLAFF.

The rearrangement links TRBV5-5 to TRBJ2-7; 11 positions agree with TRBD2. Germline trimming cut 0 bases from V and 2 bases from J; bases unmatched to any gene: 4. Germline V gene data show CDR1 as SGHKS and CDR2 as YYEKEE (reference sequence). The CDR3 spans 16 residues. CDR3 residues: CASSLGALAGAYEQYF. The CDR3 nucleotides read TGTGCCAGCAGCTTGGGCGCACTAGCGGGGGCCTACGAGCAGTACTTC.

This clone was seen once. The chain combines TRBV19 with TRBJ1-4, with a possible D match to TRBD1 (5 bases). There are 13 residues in the CDR3. V was pared by 5 bases and J by 7 bases, with 11 bases between. The germline gives CDR1 LNHDA, CDR2 SQIVND (reference sequence). This chain's CDR3 is CASSDGGTEKLFF. DNA for the CDR3: TGTGCCAGTAGTGACGGGGGAACTGAAAAACTGTTTTTT.

The chain has TRBV5-1 and TRBJ2-1, with 9 bases aligning to TRBD1. The ends lost 3 bases at V and 2 bases at J; junction bases unmatched: 3. The germline CDR1 and CDR2 sequences are SGHRS and YFSETQ. This CDR3 is built from 15 residues. CDR3 protein: CASSSTGGPYNEQFF. The CDR3 nucleotides read TGCGCCAGCAGCTCCACAGGGGGCCCCTACAATGAGCAGTTCTTC.

This rearrangement joins TRBV6-1 to TRBJ2-2, with D possibly TRBD1 on 6 matching bases. Between the trimmed V and J ends, which lost 4 bases and 8 bases, there was a span of 17 bases. In germline, CDR1 is MNHNS, CDR2 SASEGT. The CDR3 loop spans 15 amino acids. In DNA, the CDR3 is TGTGCCAGCAGTGGTGGGGGCTCTGGCCCGGGGGAGCTGTTTTTT. Its protein is CASSGGGSGPGELFF.

The chain employs TRBV19 and TRBJ1-1; D might be TRBD1 (6 bases). The CDR3 runs to 13 residues. Per germline, CDR1 LNHDA and CDR2 SQIVND (reference sequence). V lost 6 bases, J lost 5 bases, and 13 bases lay in between. CDR3 sequence (DNA): TGTGCCAGTAGAGTACAGGGAGGGACTGAAGCTTTCTTT. This sequence encodes CASRVQGGTEAFF.

This clone was seen once. The J gene is TRBJ1-1, the V gene TRBV15; D gene unclear. V dropped 0 bases and J dropped 3 bases, with 14 bases sitting between them. Germline V gene lookup returns CDR1 LNHNV and CDR2 YYDKDF (reference sequence). The length of the CDR3 is 16 residues. CDR3 residues: CATSRDFFARDTEAFF. DNA of the CDR3: TGTGCCACCAGCAGAGACTTTTTTGCGAGGGACACTGAAGCTTTCTTT.

This rearrangement joins TRBV28 to TRBJ2-2; TRBD2 matches at 12 bases. V trimming: 6 bases; J trimming: 0 bases; junction bases outside the gene matches: 5. This CDR3 is built from 17 residues. Germline lookup yields CDR1 MDHEN and CDR2 SYDVKM. CDR3 residues: CASSLRTSGTNTGELFF. Written as DNA, the CDR3 is TGTGCCAGCAGCCTCCGGACTAGCGGGACGAACACCGGGGAGCTGTTTTTT.

The V and J genes are TRBV9 and TRBJ2-7; 10 bases map to TRBD2. The CDR3 runs 14 residues. Unmatched junction bases numbered 2, after V lost 0 bases and J lost 5 bases. Germline values: CDR1 SGDLS, CDR2 YYNGEE. The CDR3, as DNA: TGTGCCAGCAGCGTAGGGACTAGCGGCAACGAGCAGTACTTC. Its translation: CASSVGTSGNEQYF.

The count of this clone is one. The V call is TRBV4-3, the J call TRBJ2-3; maybe TRBD2 (6 bases). There are 16 residues in the CDR3. V shed 4 bases and J shed 6 bases, with 20 bases lying between them. Germline V gene lookup returns CDR1 LGHNA and CDR2 YSLEER. In nucleotides, the CDR3 is TGCGCCAGCAGCCTAAGTTTTATCGGGAGAGGGGATACGCAGTATTTT. Residues: CASSLSFIGRGDTQYF.